This note documents a single T cell receptor beta chain sequence. It has no known antigen specificity. An end of the junction does not agree with germline; a read error may underlie this. The library was made by 5' RACE. TCRdb records Illumina HiSeq 2500 as the sequencer. A second PCR of roughly 6 to 11 cycles was run with a J-beta primer mix and a sample-barcoded 5' primer. A unique molecular identifier was introduced onto each TCR beta cDNA molecule by a template-switch 5' adaptor carrying 12 random nucleotides. Each sample yielded at least 2.5 million CDR3-containing paired-end reads. All of the RNA was converted into first-strand cDNA using the Mint cDNA synthesis kit, with a TRBC-specific oligonucleotide serving as the primer. All cDNA was treated with uracil-DNA glycosylase and then went through a first 18-cycle PCR with the universal primers M1SS and BC2_uni_R. On the authors' methods: Normalization of each sample was performed by random selection of 1 million high-quality reads, each carrying a distinct molecular identifier. Reads sharing molecular identifiers were discarded rather than binned into consensus sequences. MiTCR, run with a Q25 quality threshold and the strictest error-elimination algorithm, handled CDR3 identification, clonotype clustering and error correction. A nonparametric unseen species model with Euler transformation was used to estimate a lower bound on total TCR beta diversity. TCRdb reprocessed the public reads (quality trimming at Q25 with fastp, clone calling with MiXCR) and kept in-frame beta chains. For every CDR3 protein sequence, its rows merge into one entry that carries the most common genes and DNA. TCRdb's processing, not the authors', yielded these V and J calls. The sample table holds hundreds of thousands of distinct CDR3 sequences, of which approximately 30% were seen once. Of the sample, around a sixth is held by the ten largest clones.

Systemically healthy Caucasian individuals from Russia, 35 to 40 in total and aged about 6 to 95 years, were included as donors. Each donor gave about 9.2 milliliters of peripheral blood, drawn into EDTA-treated Vacutainer tubes. Ficoll-Paque density-gradient centrifugation was used to isolate PBMCs, with at least 7 million per sample. Total RNA was extracted from PBMCs with Trizol reagent, with at least 6 micrograms obtained per sample. For every donor, an aliquot of PBMCs went through flow cytometry to measure the percentages of naive CD45RAhigh/CD27high T cells. The cysteine opens and the phenylalanine closes a CDR3 of 15 amino acids. Only CDR3 DNA remains: 45 bases, in frame from the first base. From a lookup of the germline V gene, CDR1 and CDR2 are ENHRY and SYGVKD. The sample belongs to a study of blood T cells in healthy people across ages (dated by TCRdb to the mid-2010s). Some background on the complete study: Template switching captured roughly one uniquely barcoded TCR beta cDNA molecule per two T cells in model experiments. Donors were grouped into four age groups: young (average 16 years), middle-aged (roughly 40), aged (around 60) and long-lived (approximately 81). To avoid experimental bias, donors of different ages were spread randomly across the sequencing lanes. The study measured age-related changes in TCR beta repertoire diversity using deep sequencing normalized with unique cDNA molecular identifiers. Two additional independent replicas of 1 million unique cDNA reads from the same blood draw were analyzed for two donors (one aged 18 to 29 and one aged 80 or older).

General findings and caveats noted by the study authors: Because profiling used bulk unsorted PBMCs, naive and antigen-experienced compartments could not be compared conclusively. Observed TCR beta diversity per million T cells fell roughly linearly with age, and a significant reduction was already apparent by age around 40. Because the CMV infection status of the donors was unknown, age-related changes in expanded clonotypes may potentially have been confounded. Compared with the aged group, more naive CD4+ T cells, fewer expanded clones and increased TCR diversity were shown by the long-lived group, suggesting age selection. Estimates of total diversity based on one million sequenced T cells were considered lower bounds and underestimates. Observed TCR beta diversity correlated strongly with the percentage of naive T cells measured by flow cytometry.

This sequence uses TRBV10-3 and TRBJ2-7, with no D gene named confidently. The material sequenced was blood. The sequence came from a woman aged 80 or older in good health. The sequenced DNA is TGTGCCATCAGCGAGTCGACCATGGTAGTCTACGAGCAGTACTTC. The encoded protein is CAISESTMVVYEQYF.